This T cell receptor (beta chain) was recovered during a study of shared clonotypes between healthy human individuals. CD45RO-negative, CCR7-selected cells formed the naive CD8 fraction, which excluded terminally differentiated effector memory CD45RA+ cells. None of the donors, who were healthy HIV-negative adults, had recently had acute infections or vaccinations. Trimming pared 4 bases from V and 4 bases from J, leaving 19 bases between. CDR3 length: 17 amino acids. From germline, CDR1 is LGHNA and CDR2 YSLEER. Evenly divided among several immunoSEQ plates was the genomic DNA of each subset. Original methodology: Quality scores were absent from the junction-only immunoSEQ sequences, so filtering differed. Measured with immunoSEQ multiplex PCR; TCRdb has only the in-frame clones, and not every one. That table is the source of V, J and clone size, and D and trimming were worked out from the DNA. The data show about 820,000 clones, with roughly 92% seen just once and 24% held by the top ten.

The sequencing sample was made of naive CD8+ T cells sorted from blood. This rearrangement joins TRBV4-3 to TRBJ1-4; TRBD1 is a possible D gene (5 bases). The receptor was derived from a man under 40 in good health. CDR3 DNA: TGCGCCAGCAGCCGAGAACCTACCGGGGGAAGTAATGAAAAACTGTTTTTT. Protein product: CASSREPTGGSNEKLFF.